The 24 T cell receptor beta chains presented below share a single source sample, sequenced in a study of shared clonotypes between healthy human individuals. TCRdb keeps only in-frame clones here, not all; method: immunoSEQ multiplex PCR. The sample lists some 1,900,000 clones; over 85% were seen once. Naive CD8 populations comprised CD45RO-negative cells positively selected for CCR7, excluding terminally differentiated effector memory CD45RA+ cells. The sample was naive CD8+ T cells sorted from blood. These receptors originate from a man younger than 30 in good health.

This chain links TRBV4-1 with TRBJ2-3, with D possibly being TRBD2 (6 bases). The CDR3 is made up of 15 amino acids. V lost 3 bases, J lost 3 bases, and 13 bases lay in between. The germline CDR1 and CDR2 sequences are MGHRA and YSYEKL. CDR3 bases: TGCGCCAGCAGCCAGGTTCTAGCGCTAACAGATACGCAGTATTTT. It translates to CASSQVLALTDTQYF.

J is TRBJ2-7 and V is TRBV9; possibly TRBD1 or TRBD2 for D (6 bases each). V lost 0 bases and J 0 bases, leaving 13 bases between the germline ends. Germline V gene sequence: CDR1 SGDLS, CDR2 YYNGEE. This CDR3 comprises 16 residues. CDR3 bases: TGTGCCAGCAGCGTAGACGAGGGGGGATCCTCCTACGAGCAGTACTTC. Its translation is CASSVDEGGSSYEQYF.

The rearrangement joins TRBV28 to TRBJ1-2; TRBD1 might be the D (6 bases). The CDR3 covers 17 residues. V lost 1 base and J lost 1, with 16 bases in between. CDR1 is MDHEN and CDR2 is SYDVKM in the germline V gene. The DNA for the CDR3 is TGTGCCAGCAGTTTATCCCGACCAGGGGAAGGTAACTATGGCTACACCTTC. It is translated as CASSLSRPGEGNYGYTF.

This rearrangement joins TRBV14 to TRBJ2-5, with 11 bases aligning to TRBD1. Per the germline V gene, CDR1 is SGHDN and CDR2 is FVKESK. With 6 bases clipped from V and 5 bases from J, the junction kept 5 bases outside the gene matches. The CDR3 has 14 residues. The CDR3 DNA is TGTGCCAGCAGTCGGGACAGGGGGACGGAGACCCAGTACTTC. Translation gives CASSRDRGTETQYF.

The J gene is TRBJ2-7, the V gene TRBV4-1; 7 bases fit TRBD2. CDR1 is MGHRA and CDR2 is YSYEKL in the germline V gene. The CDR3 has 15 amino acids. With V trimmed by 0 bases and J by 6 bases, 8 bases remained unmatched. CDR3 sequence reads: CASSQEGGRAGEQYF. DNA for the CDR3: TGCGCCAGCAGCCAAGAAGGAGGGAGGGCGGGCGAGCAGTACTTC.

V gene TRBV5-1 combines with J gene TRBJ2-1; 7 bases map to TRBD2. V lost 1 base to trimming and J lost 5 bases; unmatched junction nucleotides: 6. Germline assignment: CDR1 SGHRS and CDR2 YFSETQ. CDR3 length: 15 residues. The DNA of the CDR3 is TGCGCCAGCAGCTTGTTTAGCGGGCCCAACAATGAGCAGTTCTTC. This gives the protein CASSLFSGPNNEQFF.

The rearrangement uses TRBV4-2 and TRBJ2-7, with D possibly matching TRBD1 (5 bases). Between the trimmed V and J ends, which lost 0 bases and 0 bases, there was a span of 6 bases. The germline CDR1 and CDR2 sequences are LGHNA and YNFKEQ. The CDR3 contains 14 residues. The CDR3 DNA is TGTGCCAGCAGCCAAGATGACAGCTCCTACGAGCAGTACTTC. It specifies CASSQDDSSYEQYF.

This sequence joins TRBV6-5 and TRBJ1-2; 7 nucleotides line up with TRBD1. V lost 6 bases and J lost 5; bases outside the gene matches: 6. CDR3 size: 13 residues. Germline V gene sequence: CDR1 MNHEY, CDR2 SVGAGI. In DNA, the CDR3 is TGTGCCAGCAGCCGACAGGGACCTTATGGCTACACCTTC. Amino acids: CASSRQGPYGYTF.

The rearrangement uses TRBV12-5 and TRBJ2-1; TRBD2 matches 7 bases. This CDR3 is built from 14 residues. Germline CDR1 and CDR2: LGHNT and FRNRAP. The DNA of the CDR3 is TGTGCCATCCCCGGGACTATTAGGGAGAATGAGCAGTTCTTC. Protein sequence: CAIPGTIRENEQFF.

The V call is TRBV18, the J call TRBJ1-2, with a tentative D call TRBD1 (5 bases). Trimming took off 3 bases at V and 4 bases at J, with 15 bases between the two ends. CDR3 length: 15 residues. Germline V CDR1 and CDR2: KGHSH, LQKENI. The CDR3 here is CASSPAARDGYGYTF. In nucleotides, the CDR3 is TGTGCCAGCTCACCCGCGGCCAGGGATGGCTATGGCTACACCTTC.

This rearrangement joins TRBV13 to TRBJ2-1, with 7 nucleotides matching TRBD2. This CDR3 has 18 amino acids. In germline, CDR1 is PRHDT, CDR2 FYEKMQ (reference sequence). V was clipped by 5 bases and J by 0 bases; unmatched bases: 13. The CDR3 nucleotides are TGTGCCAGCAGCCCAATGCCGGCGGGGGTCAGCTCCTACAATGAGCAGTTCTTC. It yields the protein CASSPMPAGVSSYNEQFF.

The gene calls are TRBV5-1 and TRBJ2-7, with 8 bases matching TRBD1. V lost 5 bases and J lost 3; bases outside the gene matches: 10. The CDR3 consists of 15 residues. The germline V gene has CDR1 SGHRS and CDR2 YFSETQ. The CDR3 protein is CASRISDRGNYEQYF. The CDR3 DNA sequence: TGCGCCAGCAGAATCTCCGACAGGGGTAACTACGAGCAGTACTTC.

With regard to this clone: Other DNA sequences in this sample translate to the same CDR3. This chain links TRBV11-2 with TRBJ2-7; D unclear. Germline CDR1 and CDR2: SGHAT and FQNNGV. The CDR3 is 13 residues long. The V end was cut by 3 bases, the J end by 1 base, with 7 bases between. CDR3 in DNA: TGTGCCAGCAGCTTGGGAACGTCCTACGAGCAGTACTTC. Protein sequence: CASSLGTSYEQYF.

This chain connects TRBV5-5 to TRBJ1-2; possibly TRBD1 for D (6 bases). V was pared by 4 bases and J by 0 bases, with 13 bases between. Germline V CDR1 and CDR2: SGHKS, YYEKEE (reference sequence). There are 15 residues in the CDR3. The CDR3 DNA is TGTGCCAGCAGCGGGGACAAGGGGACTAACTATGGCTACACCTTC. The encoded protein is CASSGDKGTNYGYTF. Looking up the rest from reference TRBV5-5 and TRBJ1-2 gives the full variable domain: DAGVTQSPTHLIKTRGQQVTLRCSPISGHKSVSWYQQVLGQGPQFIFQYYEKEERGRGNFPDRFSARQFPNYSSELNVNALLLGDSALYLCASSGDKGTNYGYTFGSGTRLTVV.

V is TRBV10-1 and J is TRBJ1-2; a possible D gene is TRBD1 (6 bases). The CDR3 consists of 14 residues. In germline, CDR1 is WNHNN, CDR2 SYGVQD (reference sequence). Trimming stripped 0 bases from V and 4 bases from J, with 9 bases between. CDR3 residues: CASSESEDSYGYTF. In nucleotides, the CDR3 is TGCGCCAGCAGTGAGTCCGAGGACAGCTATGGCTACACCTTC.

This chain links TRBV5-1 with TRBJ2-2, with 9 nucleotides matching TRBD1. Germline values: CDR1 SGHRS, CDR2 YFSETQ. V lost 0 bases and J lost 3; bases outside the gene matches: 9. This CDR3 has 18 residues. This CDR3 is CASSLGTGAVSHTGELFF. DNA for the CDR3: TGCGCCAGCAGCTTGGGGACAGGGGCGGTATCGCACACCGGGGAGCTGTTTTTT.

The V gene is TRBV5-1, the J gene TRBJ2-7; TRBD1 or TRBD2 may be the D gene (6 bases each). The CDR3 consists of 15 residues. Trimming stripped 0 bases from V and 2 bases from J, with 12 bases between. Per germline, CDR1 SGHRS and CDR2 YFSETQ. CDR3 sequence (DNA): TGCGCCAGCAGCTTGGGTCGGGGGCAAGCCTACGAGCAGTACTTC. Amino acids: CASSLGRGQAYEQYF.

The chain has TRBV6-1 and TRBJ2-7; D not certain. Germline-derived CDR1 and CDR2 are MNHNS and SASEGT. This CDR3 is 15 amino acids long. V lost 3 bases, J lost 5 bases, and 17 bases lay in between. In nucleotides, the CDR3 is TGTGCCAGCAGTGATTGGTCAGGAATCCCTAACGAGCAGTACTTC. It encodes CASSDWSGIPNEQYF.

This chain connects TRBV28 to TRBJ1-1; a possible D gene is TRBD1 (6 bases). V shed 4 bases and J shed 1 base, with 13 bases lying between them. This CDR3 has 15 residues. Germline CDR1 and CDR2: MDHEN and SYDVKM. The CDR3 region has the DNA TGTGCCAGCAGTTCCCAAGACAGGACGAACACTGAAGCTTTCTTT. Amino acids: CASSSQDRTNTEAFF.

CDR3 sequence reads: CASSFGLAGGPLSYEQYF. The CDR3 region has the DNA TGTGCCAGCAGCTTCGGCCTAGCGGGAGGACCCCTCTCCTACGAGCAGTACTTC. The V gene is TRBV7-9, the J gene TRBJ2-7; 11 positions agree with TRBD2. The CDR3 sequence is 18 residues long. CDR1 and CDR2 (germline): SEHNR, FQNEAQ (reference sequence). Germline trimming cut 3 bases from V and 0 bases from J; bases unmatched to any gene: 10.

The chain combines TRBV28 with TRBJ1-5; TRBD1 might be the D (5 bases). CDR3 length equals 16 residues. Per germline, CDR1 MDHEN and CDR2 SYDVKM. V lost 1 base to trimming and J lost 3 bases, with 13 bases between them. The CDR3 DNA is TGTGCCAGCAGTTTATACAGAGGGGCCCTCAATCAGCCCCAGCATTTT. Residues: CASSLYRGALNQPQHF.

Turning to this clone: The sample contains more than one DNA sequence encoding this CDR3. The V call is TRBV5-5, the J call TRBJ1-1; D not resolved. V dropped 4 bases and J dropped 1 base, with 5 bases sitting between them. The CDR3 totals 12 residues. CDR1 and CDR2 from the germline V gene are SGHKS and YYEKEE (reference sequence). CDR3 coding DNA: TGTGCCAGCAGCCTCTGGAACACTGAAGCTTTCTTT. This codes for CASSLWNTEAFF.

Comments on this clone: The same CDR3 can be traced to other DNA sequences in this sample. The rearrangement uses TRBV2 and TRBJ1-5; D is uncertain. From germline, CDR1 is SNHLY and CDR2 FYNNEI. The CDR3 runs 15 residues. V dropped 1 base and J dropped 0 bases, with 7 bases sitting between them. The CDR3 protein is CASSEDSYSNQPQHF. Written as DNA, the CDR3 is TGTGCCAGCAGTGAAGATAGCTATAGCAATCAGCCCCAGCATTTT.

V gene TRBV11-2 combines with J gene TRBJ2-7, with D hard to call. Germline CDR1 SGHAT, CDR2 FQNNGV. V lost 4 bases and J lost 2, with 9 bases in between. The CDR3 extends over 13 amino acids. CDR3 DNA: TGTGCCAGCAGCTCCCTAGGCGCCTACGAGCAGTACTTC. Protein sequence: CASSSLGAYEQYF.